The TCR beta chain under discussion was sequenced for a study of blood T cells in healthy people across ages. Study conclusions and caveats: CMV status of donors was not determined, possibly confounding expanded clonotype changes. Observed TCR beta diversity showed a strong correlation with the percentage of naive T cells as measured by flow cytometry.

CDR1 and CDR2 from the germline V gene are MNHEY and SMNVEV (reference sequence). The CDR3 has 13 amino acids. Trimming took 3 bases from V and 6 from J; bases not matched to a gene: 4. This clonotype was seen a handful of times. Its target is not known. For the second PCR, which ran for about 6 to 12 cycles, a sample-barcoded 5' primer and a J-beta primer mix were used. Sequencing yielded, for each sample, at least 3 million paired-end reads carrying CDR3. A single record per CDR3 protein comes from TCRdb applying MiXCR to the 5' RACE reads. Here the sample spans 750,000 to 1,000,000 distinct CDR3 sequences, about 29% being singletons. Separately, the same data were catalogued under a study of T cells of mothers and their children.

The V call is TRBV27, the J call TRBJ2-7; TRBD1 matches 8 bases. This TCR was sampled from a woman in her thirties or forties in good health. The specimen sequenced was blood. As DNA, the CDR3 is TGTGCCAGCAGTTTCGGTCAGGGGGCCGAGCAGTACTTC. It specifies CASSFGQGAEQYF.